This T cell receptor beta chain was sequenced during a study of OX40 agonist ivuxolimab in advanced cancers. Sequenced by immunoSEQ multiplex PCR; TCRdb stores in-frame clones only, minus some. The data hold fewer than 70,000 clones, with about 85% observed a single time. Losses at the gene ends were 4 bases for V and 6 bases for J; bases not matched to a gene: 9. The CDR3 spans 16 residues. The germline CDR1 and CDR2 sequences are SGHRS and YFSETQ. The TCR comes from an adult with an advanced solid tumor such as melanoma, head and neck, liver or kidney cancer. The chain is built from TRBV5-1 and TRBJ1-4, with TRBD1 matching over 10 bases. The starting material was CD4+ or CD8+ T cells sorted from blood, obtained in a trial of the OX40 agonist ivuxolimab. For the CDR3, the DNA is TGCGCCAGCAGCCTGGGGACAGGGGCCCCATATGAAAAACTGTTTTTT. Translated, it gives CASSLGTGAPYEKLFF.